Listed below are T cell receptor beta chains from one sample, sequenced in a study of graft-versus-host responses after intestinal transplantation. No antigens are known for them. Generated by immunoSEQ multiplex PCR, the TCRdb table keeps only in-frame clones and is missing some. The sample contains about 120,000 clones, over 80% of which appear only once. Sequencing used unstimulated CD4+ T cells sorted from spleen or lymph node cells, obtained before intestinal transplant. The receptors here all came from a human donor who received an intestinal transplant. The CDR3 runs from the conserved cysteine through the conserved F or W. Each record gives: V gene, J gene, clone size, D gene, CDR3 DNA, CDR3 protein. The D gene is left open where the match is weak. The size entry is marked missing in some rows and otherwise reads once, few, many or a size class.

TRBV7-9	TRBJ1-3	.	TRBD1	TGTGCCAGCAGCCCCCGGACAGGGAGAGGAAACACCATATATTTT	CASSPRTGRGNTIYF
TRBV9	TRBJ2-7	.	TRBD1	TGTGCCAGCAACTCCGGGACAGGGCTCCCCCACGAGCAGTACTTC	CASNSGTGLPHEQYF
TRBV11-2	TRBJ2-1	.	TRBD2	TGTGCCAGCAGCTTAGCCGGGACTAACGAGCAGTTCTTC	CASSLAGTNEQFF
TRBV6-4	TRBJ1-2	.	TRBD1	TGTGCCAGCACCGAAGAGGGGGCGGGGGGCTACACCTTC	CASTEEGAGGYTF
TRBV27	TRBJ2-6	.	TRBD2	TGTGCCAGCAGTCCGGGGCGGGGGTCTGGGGCCAACGTCCTGACTTTC	CASSPGRGSGANVLTF
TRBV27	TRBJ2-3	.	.	TGTGCCAGCAGTCCCAGGGGGGCCCGCACAGATACGCAGTATTTT	CASSPRGARTDTQYF
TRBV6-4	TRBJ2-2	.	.	TGTGCCAGCAGTGCCCTCTCGGGCGCCGGGGAGCTGTTTTTT	CASSALSGAGELFF
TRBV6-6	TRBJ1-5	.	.	TGTGCCAGCAGTTACTCGATTGTTCAGCCCCAGCATTTT	CASSYSIVQPQHF
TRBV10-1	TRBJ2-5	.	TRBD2	TGCGCCAGCAGTCCGTTAAGCGGGGCACAAGAGGCCCAGTACTTC	CASSPLSGAQEAQYF
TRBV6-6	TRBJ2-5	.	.	TGTGCCGGCAGCCCTGGGAGCGGGGAGACCCAGTACTTC	CAGSPGSGETQYF
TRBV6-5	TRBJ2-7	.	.	TGTGCCAGCAGTGCCTGGACACGACCCTCCTACGAGCAGTACTTC	CASSAWTRPSYEQYF
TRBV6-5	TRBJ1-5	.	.	TGTGCCAGCAGTTACTCGAAGGGACGGCAGCCCCAGCATTTT	CASSYSKGRQPQHF
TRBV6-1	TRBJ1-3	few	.	TGTGCCAGCCTCCGCCGGGCTACAGGAAACACCATATATTTT	CASLRRATGNTIYF
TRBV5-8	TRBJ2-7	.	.	TGTGCCAGCAGCTTGGCCAGGGGGAGCGGGTACGAGCAGTACTTC	CASSLARGSGYEQYF
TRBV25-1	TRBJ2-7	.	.	TGTGCCAGCAGTGAAGGACGGTGGGGCTCCTACGAGCAGTACTTC	CASSEGRWGSYEQYF
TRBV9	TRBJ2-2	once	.	TGTGCCAGCAGCGTAGACCTTCGCGGCACCGGGGAGCTGTTTTTT	CASSVDLRGTGELFF
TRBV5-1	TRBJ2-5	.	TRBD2	TGCGCCAGCAGCTTTTTGAGACTAGCAGAAGAGACCCAGTACTTC	CASSFLRLAEETQYF
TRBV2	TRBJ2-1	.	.	TGTGCCAGCAGTGACCACGCGGCGGTATCCTACAATGAGCAGTTCTTC	CASSDHAAVSYNEQFF
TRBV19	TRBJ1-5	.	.	TGTGCCAGTAGTATAGAAGGGATGGGGCAGCCCCAGCATTTT	CASSIEGMGQPQHF
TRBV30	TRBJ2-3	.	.	TGTGCCTGGAGTGTTGGGGCAGCTAGCACAGATACGCAGTATTTT	CAWSVGAASTDTQYF
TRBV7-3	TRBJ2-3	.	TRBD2	TGTGCCAGCAGCCTCAGCGGGAGGGGGACAGATACGCAGTATTTT	CASSLSGRGTDTQYF
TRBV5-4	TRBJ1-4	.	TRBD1	TGTGCCAGCAGCTCCCCGGACAGGGAACTGTTTTTT	CASSSPDRELFF
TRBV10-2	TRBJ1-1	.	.	TGCGCCAGCAGTGAGTCGGAGGGGACTGAAGCTTTCTTT	CASSESEGTEAFF
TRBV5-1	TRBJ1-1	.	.	TGCGCCAGCAGCGTCACCGGGTCTTACACTGAAGCTTTCTTT	CASSVTGSYTEAFF
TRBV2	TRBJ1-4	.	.	TGTGCCACAACCCTCACTAATTCTAATGAAAAACTGTTTTTT	CATTLTNSNEKLFF
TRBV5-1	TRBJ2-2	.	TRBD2	TGCGCCAGCAGCCAGGCAGGCGGGAGGGCCAGGACCGGGGAGCTGTTTTTT	CASSQAGGRARTGELFF
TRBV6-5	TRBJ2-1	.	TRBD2	TGTGCCAGCAGTCGGGGACTAGCGGGTACCAATGAGCAGTTCTTC	CASSRGLAGTNEQFF
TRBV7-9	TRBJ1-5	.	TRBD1	TGTGCCAGCAGTGGGGACAGGAACAATCAGCCCCAGCATTTT	CASSGDRNNQPQHF
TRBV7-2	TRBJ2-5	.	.	TGTGCCAGCAGCTTCCACGAGACCCAGTACTTC	CASSFHETQYF
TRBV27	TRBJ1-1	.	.	TGTGCCAGCAGTTTAAGTAGGGGAAGGCGAAACACTGAAGCTTTCTTT	CASSLSRGRRNTEAFF
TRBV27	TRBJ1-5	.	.	TGTGCCAGCAGCGAGGGGGGTTCTCGCAATCAGCCCCAGCATTTT	CASSEGGSRNQPQHF
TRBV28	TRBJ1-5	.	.	TGTGCCAGCAGGGAAACACAGGGCCAGCCCCAGCATTTT	CASRETQGQPQHF
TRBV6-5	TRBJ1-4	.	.	TGTGCCAGCAGTGCTTGGGCAACTAATGAAAAACTGTTTTTT	CASSAWATNEKLFF
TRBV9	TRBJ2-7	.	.	TGTGCCAGCAGCGTAGGGTCACTCCGGGACTCTTCCTACGAGCAGTACTTC	CASSVGSLRDSSYEQYF
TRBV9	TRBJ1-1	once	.	TGTGCCAGCAGCGTAAACACCTTGAACACTGAAGCTTTCTTT	CASSVNTLNTEAFF
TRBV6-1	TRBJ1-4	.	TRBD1	TGTGCCAGCAGTGAAGTGAAGGGACAGGGGGAGCAAAAACTGTTTTTT	CASSEVKGQGEQKLFF
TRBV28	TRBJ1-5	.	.	TGTGCCAGCAGGGGGGGAAATCAGCCCCAGCATTTT	CASRGGNQPQHF
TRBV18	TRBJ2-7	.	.	TGTGCCAGCTCACCATCATCCGGGACCACCTTCTACGAGCAGTACTTC	CASSPSSGTTFYEQYF
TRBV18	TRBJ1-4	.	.	TGTGCCAGCTCACCGGGGGGATCTAATGAAAAACTGTTTTTT	CASSPGGSNEKLFF
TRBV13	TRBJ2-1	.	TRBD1	TGTGCCAGCAGCATCGGGACAGGGTATATCGATGAGCAGTTCTTC	CASSIGTGYIDEQFF
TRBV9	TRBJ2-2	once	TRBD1	TGTGCCAGCAGGCCTACAGGGGGCACCGGGGAGCTGTTTTTT	CASRPTGGTGELFF
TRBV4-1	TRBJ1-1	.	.	TGCGCCAGCAGCCAAGGACCGGCGGACGGTTACCTGAACACTGAAGCTTTCTTT	CASSQGPADGYLNTEAFF
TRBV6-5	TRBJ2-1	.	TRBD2	TGTGCCAGCAGTGTTAGCGGGAGCTCCTACAATGAGCAGTTCTTC	CASSVSGSSYNEQFF
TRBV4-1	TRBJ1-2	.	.	TGCGCCAGCAGCCCTTGGGGAACGATGAGCGACTATGGCTACACCTTC	CASSPWGTMSDYGYTF
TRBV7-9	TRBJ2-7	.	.	TGTGCCAGCAGGGACTTCTACGAGCAGTACTTC	CASRDFYEQYF
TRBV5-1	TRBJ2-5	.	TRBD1	TGCGCCAGCATGCAGGGACAGGGTTTGGAGACCCAGTACTTC	CASMQGQGLETQYF
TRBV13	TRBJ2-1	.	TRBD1	TGTGCCAGCAGCCCCCGGACAGGGGGAGGTTACAATGAGCAGTTCTTC	CASSPRTGGGYNEQFF
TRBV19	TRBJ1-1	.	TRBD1	TGTGCCAGTAGTGGTGGGACAGCCAACACTGAAGCTTTCTTT	CASSGGTANTEAFF
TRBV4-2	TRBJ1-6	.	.	TGTGCCAGCAGCCCGACCATGGATGACTCACCCCTCCACTTT	CASSPTMDDSPLHF
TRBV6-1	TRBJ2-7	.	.	TGTGCCAGCAGTGAAGCGCTAGGGGTGGGTGAACAGAACTCCTACGAGCAGTACTTC	CASSEALGVGEQNSYEQYF
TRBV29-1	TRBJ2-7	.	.	TGCAGCGTTGATGGCCCTGGGGGTGGACAGACAACCTACGAGCAGTACTTC	CSVDGPGGGQTTYEQYF
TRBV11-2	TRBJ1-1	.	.	TGTGCCAGCAGCCGGAGGGATTACACTGAAGCTTTCTTT	CASSRRDYTEAFF
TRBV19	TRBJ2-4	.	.	TGTGCCAGTAGTCCGAGGGGTTCCGGCGCCAAAAACATTCAGTACTTC	CASSPRGSGAKNIQYF
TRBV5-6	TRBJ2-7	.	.	TGTGCCAGCAGCTCGCTTGTGACAGACAGCTCCTACGAGCAGTACTTC	CASSSLVTDSSYEQYF
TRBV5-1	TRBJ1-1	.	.	TGCGCCAGCAGCCAATCTAACGTGAACACTGAAGCTTTCTTT	CASSQSNVNTEAFF
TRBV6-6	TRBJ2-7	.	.	TGTGCCAGCAGTTACTCGACAAGGATTTACGAGCAGTACTTC	CASSYSTRIYEQYF
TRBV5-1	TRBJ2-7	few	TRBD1	TGCGCCAGCAGCCCCCGGACAGGCTCCTACGAGCAGTACTTC	CASSPRTGSYEQYF